The 28 T cell receptor beta chains in this list originate from one sample, sequenced in a study of blood T cell repertoires in COVID-19. Profiled with immunoSEQ multiplex PCR; TCRdb holds only in-frame clones, not every one. Seen here are 100,000 to 150,000 clones, about 85% observed once, and the top ten hold approximately 3.5%. Sequenced: peripheral blood. The receptors come from a woman aged 80 or over with COVID-19, enrolled during active disease.

J is TRBJ1-5 and V is TRBV2; no firm D call. The V end was cut by 4 bases, the J end by 0 bases, with 10 bases between. In germline, CDR1 is SNHLY, CDR2 FYNNEI. The CDR3 length is 15 residues. The CDR3, as DNA: TGTGCCAGCAGTGTTGAACACAATAGCAATCAGCCCCAGCATTTT. Its translation is CASSVEHNSNQPQHF.

This clone was seen a few times. This chain links TRBV12-3 or TRBV12-4 with TRBJ2-7; TRBD1 is a possible D gene (5 bases). Deletions cut 3 bases from V and 5 bases from J, with 8 bases between. This CDR3 comprises 12 residues. Here the CDR3 reads CASSFQGNEQYF. The CDR3 DNA is TGTGCCAGCAGTTTCCAGGGCAACGAGCAGTACTTC.

V and J are TRBV27 and TRBJ2-7, with a tentative D call TRBD1 (6 bases). The CDR3 consists of 13 residues. The germline CDR1 and CDR2 sequences are MNHEY and SMNVEV (reference sequence). V lost 3 bases and J lost 5, with 11 bases in between. CDR3 DNA sequence: TGTGCCAGCAGTTTTAGGGGGAACGACGAGCAGTACTTC. Protein sequence: CASSFRGNDEQYF.

The chain links TRBV18 to TRBJ2-3, with D possibly being TRBD1 (6 bases). Germline V gene lookup returns CDR1 KGHSH and CDR2 LQKENI. V gave up 6 bases and J gave up 4 bases, with 17 bases separating them. The CDR3 runs 15 residues. CDR3 DNA sequence: TGTGCCAGCTCCCCTATACCAGGGGTTCCAGATACGCAGTATTTT. Its translation: CASSPIPGVPDTQYF. Using reference TRBV18 and TRBJ2-3 for the parts outside the CDR3, the full variable domain is NAGVMQNPRHLVRRRGQEARLRCSPMKGHSHVYWYRQLPEEGLKFMVYLQKENIIDESGMPKERFSAEFPKEGPSILRIQQVVRGDSAAYFCASSPIPGVPDTQYFGPGTRLTVL.

The V call is TRBV7-2, the J call TRBJ1-1; D gene unclear. Germline CDR1 is SGHTA and CDR2 is FQGNSA. This CDR3 comprises 13 residues. The V and J ends lost 1 base and 11 bases respectively, with 14 bases between them. This CDR3 is CASSLGWAAGAFF. The CDR3 nucleotides read TGTGCCAGCAGCTTAGGATGGGCCGCGGGGGCTTTCTTT.

The chain employs TRBV6-1 and TRBJ2-1; 13 bases agree with TRBD2. The CDR3 has 14 amino acids. The J segment lost 6 bases and the V segment lost 9 bases, leaving 5 bases of the junction unmatched. CDR1 and CDR2 (germline): MNHNS, SASEGT. The CDR3 loop reads CASWTSGSVNEQFF. CDR3 DNA sequence: TGTGCCAGTTGGACTAGCGGGAGTGTCAATGAGCAGTTCTTC.

This chain links TRBV4-2 with TRBJ1-2, with D perhaps matching TRBD1 (6 bases). Germline V lookup: CDR1 LGHNA, CDR2 YNFKEQ. V was shortened by 4 bases and J by 10 bases, with 16 bases between the two germline ends. The CDR3 covers 13 residues. The CDR3 nucleotides read TGTGCCAGCAGCCCACAAGTATCAGGGGACTACACCTTC. Encoded protein: CASSPQVSGDYTF.

The chain joins TRBV7-2 to TRBJ2-5; 7 bases match TRBD1. This CDR3 is 13 amino acids long. The V and J ends lost 1 base and 7 bases, in that order; junction bases with no gene match: 3. CDR1 is SGHTA, CDR2 FQGNSA, per germline. The CDR3 nucleotides are TGTGCCAGCAGCTTAGGGCCAGGGGGGACCCAGTACTTC. Translating gives CASSLGPGGTQYF.

The chain couples TRBV6-5 to TRBJ2-7, with TRBD2 matching over 11 bases. This CDR3 has 14 residues. Germline loops: CDR1 MNHEY, CDR2 SVGAGI. Losses at the gene ends were 8 bases for V and 6 bases for J; bases not matched to a gene: 9. CDR3 in amino acids: CASAKLAGEGEQYF. CDR3 in DNA: TGTGCCAGCGCTAAACTAGCGGGAGAGGGCGAGCAGTACTTC.

CDR3 residues: CASRLSGRGGETQYF. In DNA form, the CDR3 reads TGTGCCAGCAGACTTAGTGGGCGCGGGGGAGAGACCCAGTACTTC. V is TRBV28 and J is TRBJ2-5; 7 positions match TRBD2. The CDR3 is 15 residues long. CDR1 and CDR2 from the germline V gene are MDHEN and SYDVKM. V shed 6 bases, J shed 4 bases, and the junction held 11 bases outside the gene matches.

The chain is built from TRBV27 and TRBJ2-7, with 10 bases fitting TRBD1. Germline CDR1 reads MNHEY; CDR2 reads SMNVEV (reference sequence). J was trimmed by 8 bases and V by 4 bases; bases with no gene match: 14. The CDR3 has 16 amino acids. The CDR3 region has the DNA TGTGCCAGCAGTTCCGCGGGACAGGGGTCGTCTAGGAAGCAGTACTTC. It encodes CASSSAGQGSSRKQYF.

This clone came up once. The chain's CDR3 is CATSRDKASRTGELFF. The CDR3 nucleotides read TGTGCCACCAGCAGAGATAAGGCCAGCAGGACCGGGGAGCTGTTTTTT. The chain couples TRBV15 to TRBJ2-2; D not certain. Germline V gene data show CDR1 as LNHNV and CDR2 as YYDKDF (reference sequence). The CDR3 runs to 16 residues. Trimming took off 0 bases at V and 5 bases at J, with 13 bases between the two ends.

This chain uses TRBV5-4 with TRBJ2-7, with D tentatively TRBD1 (5 bases). Germline loops: CDR1 SGHNT, CDR2 YYREEE (reference sequence). V was pared by 0 bases and J by 0 bases, with 7 bases between. The CDR3 runs to 14 residues. The CDR3: CASSLGQRSYEQYF. The CDR3 region has the DNA TGTGCCAGCAGCTTGGGACAGCGCTCCTACGAGCAGTACTTC.

The chain couples TRBV15 to TRBJ1-3; D not certain. V lost 1 base and J 0 bases, leaving 7 bases between the germline ends. The CDR3 contains 15 residues. Germline V gene data show CDR1 as LNHNV and CDR2 as YYDKDF (reference sequence). CDR3 DNA sequence: TGTGCCACCAGCAGAGTTTTAAACTCTGGAAACACCATATATTTT. Translation gives CATSRVLNSGNTIYF.

This chain uses TRBV29-1 with TRBJ2-1; 7 nucleotides line up with TRBD2. CDR3 length equals 12 residues. Trimming at V came to 6 bases and at J to 5 bases, leaving 4 bases not matched to a gene. Germline V gene data show CDR1 as SQVTM and CDR2 as ANQGSEA. The CDR3 bases are TGCAGCGTCCGGGACTACAACAATGAGCAGTTCTTC. It codes for CSVRDYNNEQFF.

The chain is built from TRBV7-3 and TRBJ2-4, with D possibly TRBD1 on 6 matching bases. V dropped 2 bases and J dropped 6 bases, with 14 bases sitting between them. The CDR3 is made up of 15 amino acids. CDR1 is SGHTA, CDR2 FQGTGA, per germline. Here the CDR3 DNA reads TGTGCCAGCAGCTTAGCACAGGGCCGTGGAAACATTCAGTACTTC. Protein: CASSLAQGRGNIQYF.

The chain links TRBV4-2 to TRBJ2-7, with a weak D call TRBD2 (7 bases). The CDR3 is made up of 16 amino acids. CDR1 and CDR2 from the germline V gene are LGHNA and YNFKEQ. V was pared by 0 bases and J by 0 bases, with 12 bases between. The CDR3 loop is CASSQDVGGGSYEQYF. For the CDR3, the DNA is TGTGCCAGCAGCCAAGATGTAGGGGGGGGCTCCTACGAGCAGTACTTC.

The chain combines TRBV11-2 with TRBJ1-5; maybe TRBD1 (5 bases). V was clipped by 2 bases and J by 1 base, with 9 bases between them. CDR3 length: 15 amino acids. In germline, CDR1 is SGHAT, CDR2 FQNNGV. This chain's CDR3 is CASSLLGGSNQPQHF. The DNA for the CDR3 is TGTGCCAGCAGCTTATTGGGGGGGAGCAATCAGCCCCAGCATTTT.

The CDR3 is CSALMANTF. The DNA for the CDR3 is TGCAGTGCCTTAATGGCAAACACCTTC. The chain is built from TRBV20-1 and TRBJ1-2; D gene uncertain. The CDR3 is 9 amino acids. CDR1 is DFQATT, CDR2 SNEGSKA, per germline (reference sequence). Trimming removed 6 bases at V and 12 bases at J, with 11 bases between.

The chain carries TRBV7-6 and TRBJ2-5; 13 nucleotides agree with TRBD2. Germline values: CDR1 SGHVS, CDR2 FNYEAQ. The CDR3 has 17 residues. V lost 4 bases and J lost 2; bases outside the gene matches: 7. The CDR3 region is CASSYGLAGARQETQYF. The CDR3 bases are TGTGCCAGCAGCTACGGACTAGCGGGAGCGAGACAAGAGACCCAGTACTTC.

J is TRBJ2-3 and V is TRBV9; D remains unclear. Trimming took off 4 bases at V and 3 bases at J, with 18 bases between the two ends. The germline V gene encodes CDR1 SGDLS and CDR2 YYNGEE. The length of the CDR3 is 16 residues. Written as DNA, the CDR3 is TGTGCCAGCAGCCCGCGAGGCATTACTGATACAGATACGCAGTATTTT. This encodes CASSPRGITDTDTQYF.

This sequence joins TRBV27 and TRBJ2-3; TRBD2 is a possible D gene (7 bases). This CDR3 comprises 15 residues. CDR1 MNHEY and CDR2 SMNVEV come from the germline V gene (reference sequence). Trimming removed 3 bases at V and 4 bases at J, with 14 bases between. CDR3 sequence (DNA): TGTGCCAGCAGTTTCAGGGGAGGGAACGCAGATACGCAGTATTTT. Amino acid sequence: CASSFRGGNADTQYF.

The chain couples TRBV10-1 to TRBJ1-2, with 10 bases matching TRBD1. CDR1 is WNHNN and CDR2 is SYGVQD in the germline V gene (reference sequence). The V and J ends lost 5 bases and 3 bases, in that order; junction bases with no gene match: 9. The CDR3 runs to 16 residues. The CDR3 DNA sequence: TGCGCCAGCAGTCTACCGGGACAGGGGAGCCACTATGGCTACACCTTC. It specifies CASSLPGQGSHYGYTF.

The chain links TRBV4-3 to TRBJ1-4, with D unclear. Trimming took off 0 bases at V and 5 bases at J, with 10 bases between the two ends. Germline CDR1 LGHNA, CDR2 YSLEER. CDR3 length: 15 amino acids. This chain's CDR3 is CASSQDYRENEKLFF. Here the CDR3 DNA reads TGCGCCAGCAGCCAAGATTACAGAGAGAATGAAAAACTGTTTTTT.

The genes are TRBV13 and TRBJ1-2; tentatively, D is TRBD1 (5 bases). The CDR3 extends over 13 amino acids. V lost 5 bases, J lost 3 bases, and 10 bases lay in between. The germline V gene has CDR1 PRHDT and CDR2 FYEKMQ (reference sequence). The CDR3 loop is CASSLRGDYGYTF. The CDR3 DNA reads TGTGCCAGCAGCCTCCGGGGGGACTATGGCTACACCTTC. The complete variable domain, with remaining parts taken from reference TRBV13 and TRBJ1-2, reads AAGVIQSPRHLIKEKRETATLKCYPIPRHDTVYWYQQGPGQDPQFLISFYEKMQSDKGSIPDRFSAQQFSDYHSELNMSSLELGDSALYFCASSLRGDYGYTFGSGTRLTVV.

The gene calls are TRBV7-2 and TRBJ2-3; 10 nucleotides align to TRBD1. This CDR3 is 16 amino acids long. The ends lost 1 base at V and 4 bases at J; junction bases unmatched: 5. Per germline, CDR1 SGHTA and CDR2 FQGNSA. The CDR3 DNA follows: TGTGCCAGCAGCTTAGTATCGGGACAGGGGTCAGATACGCAGTATTTT. Its translation is CASSLVSGQGSDTQYF. The full variable domain, completed using reference TRBV7-2 and TRBJ2-3, is GAGVSQSPSNKVTEKGKDVELRCDPISGHTALYWYRQSLGQGLEFLIYFQGNSAPDKSGLPSDRFSAERTGGSVSTLTIQRTQQEDSAVYLCASSLVSGQGSDTQYFGPGTRLTVL.

The rearrangement links TRBV6-5 to TRBJ1-3; D is possibly TRBD1 (6 bases). The germline V and J ends were trimmed by 8 bases and 4 bases, with 12 bases remaining between them. CDR3 length: 13 amino acids. CDR1 and CDR2 from the germline V gene are MNHEY and SVGAGI. CDR3 DNA sequence: TGTGCCAGCCACGGGACAATGGGAAACACCATATATTTT. The encoded protein is CASHGTMGNTIYF.

The chain links TRBV2 to TRBJ2-5, with D possibly TRBD1 on 6 matching bases. V was shortened by 3 bases and J by 9 bases, with 14 bases between the two germline ends. Per the germline V gene, CDR1 is SNHLY and CDR2 is FYNNEI. This CDR3 is 13 amino acids long. The CDR3 region is CASSEGQETAQYF. DNA of the CDR3: TGTGCCAGCAGTGAGGGACAAGAGACGGCCCAGTACTTC.